Listed below are T cell receptor beta chains from one sample, sequenced in a study of glioma-infiltrating T cells after dendritic cell vaccination. Sequencing was performed with immunoSEQ multiplex PCR; in TCRdb, only in-frame clones are kept and a portion is missing. Of about 90,000 clones in the sample, over 65% were seen once. This specimen was blood, taken before dendritic cell vaccination. Receptor source: a human donor with glioblastoma. Each CDR3 is given without its conserved first and last residue.

V: TRBV5-4; J: TRBJ1-1; CDR3: ASSQGGGEVGTEAF
V: TRBV11-2; J: TRBJ1-4; CDR3: ASSQGGGQKLF
V: TRBV9; J: TRBJ1-1; CDR3: ASSSTTTPAAF
V: TRBV19; J: TRBJ2-7; CDR3: ASRSDSRDTGGEQY
V: TRBV30; J: TRBJ1-4; CDR3: AWSRRGADEKLF
V: TRBV12-1; J: TRBJ2-7; CDR3: ASSPLRGIAGLSYEQY
V: TRBV7-9; J: TRBJ2-1; CDR3: ASSERRLAEEQF
V: TRBV19; J: TRBJ1-2; CDR3: ASSQQGYTGYT
V: TRBV19; J: TRBJ2-7; CDR3: ASSPRGTGDLQVYEQY
V: TRBV25-1; J: TRBJ2-1; CDR3: ASSVRDTNNEQF
V: TRBV4-1; J: TRBJ2-2; CDR3: ASRYLLNTGELF
V: TRBV5-1; J: TRBJ1-1; CDR3: ASSFRGPGTEAF
V: TRBV7-3; J: TRBJ1-2; CDR3: ASSLEGYGYT
V: TRBV5-4; J: TRBJ2-7; CDR3: ASSPSLAGGLNEQY
V: TRBV25-1; J: TRBJ2-1; CDR3: ASSDTGGGSYNEQF